These 23 T cell receptor beta chains share one sample of origin, sequenced in a study of blood T cell repertoires in COVID-19. Profiled with immunoSEQ multiplex PCR; TCRdb holds only in-frame clones, not every one. This sample has roughly 60,000 clones; 90% occur once, and the top ten carry 9.1%. Source material: peripheral blood. The source is a woman older than 75 with active COVID-19.

On this clone: The sample carries other DNA sequences with the same CDR3. The gene calls are TRBV28 and TRBJ2-7, with 7 bases matching TRBD1. Germline V gene lookup returns CDR1 MDHEN and CDR2 SYDVKM. The CDR3 is made up of 13 amino acids. V dropped 5 bases and J dropped 2; count of bases not matched to a gene: 3. The CDR3 loop is CASSLTGAYEQYF. The CDR3 nucleotides are TGTGCCAGCAGTCTAACAGGGGCCTACGAGCAGTACTTC.

The V gene is TRBV5-4, the J gene TRBJ2-5; 8 bases line up with TRBD1. V gave up 5 bases and J gave up 5 bases; unmatched junction bases: 11. The CDR3 covers 15 residues. Germline V gene sequence: CDR1 SGHNT, CDR2 YYREEE (reference sequence). This chain's CDR3 is CASRDAGGAGETQYF. CDR3 nucleotide sequence: TGTGCCAGCAGAGACGCAGGGGGCGCGGGGGAGACCCAGTACTTC.

This clone was observed once. The rearrangement joins TRBV3-1 (or the pseudogene TRBV3-2) to TRBJ2-5; weak D call: TRBD2 (6 bases). The CDR3 has 15 residues. From germline, CDR1 is LGHDT and CDR2 YNNKEL (reference sequence). V was cut by 5 bases and J by 6 bases, with 19 bases left in between. The CDR3 reads CASSSTTLAIKTQYF. The DNA for the CDR3 is TGTGCCAGCAGCTCCACGACACTAGCAATTAAGACCCAGTACTTC.

The chain recombines TRBV11-2 with TRBJ2-5; 8 bases line up with TRBD1. The V segment lost 5 bases and the J segment 7 bases; nucleotides outside the gene matches: 9. The CDR3 contains 14 residues. Germline values: CDR1 SGHAT, CDR2 FQNNGV. CDR3 in amino acids: CASSTDREESTQYF. For the CDR3, the DNA is TGTGCCAGCAGCACGGACAGGGAGGAGTCGACCCAGTACTTC.

This chain joins TRBV7-9 and TRBJ2-3; 9 nucleotides line up with TRBD2. The junction had 4 bases not matched to a gene; V was cut back by 1 base and J by 2 bases. From germline, CDR1 is SEHNR and CDR2 FQNEAQ (reference sequence). This CDR3 is 16 amino acids long. CDR3 in DNA: TGTGCCAGCAGCTTAGTGGGCGGGGGGGCCACAGATACGCAGTATTTT. This encodes CASSLVGGGATDTQYF.

This clone has more than one count but fewer than ten. The chain recombines TRBV10-3 with TRBJ1-1; the match to TRBD1 covers 7 bases. The CDR3 contains 14 residues. The J segment lost 5 bases and the V segment lost 6 bases, leaving 9 bases of the junction unmatched. Germline lookup yields CDR1 ENHRY and CDR2 SYGVKD. CDR3 region: CAISPTGAVTEAFF. Written as DNA, the CDR3 is TGTGCCATCAGCCCTACAGGGGCGGTGACTGAAGCTTTCTTT.

This clone was counted once. The chain is built from TRBV6-5 and TRBJ2-3, with D perhaps matching TRBD2 (6 bases). This CDR3 is 16 amino acids long. CDR1 is MNHEY and CDR2 is SVGAGI in the germline V gene. V shed 2 bases and J shed 2 bases, with 14 bases lying between them. CDR3 amino acids: CASSYNMGGTTDTQYF. DNA of the CDR3: TGTGCCAGCAGTTACAATATGGGAGGCACCACAGATACGCAGTATTTT.

CDR3 sequence reads: CASSLSNTGELFF. CDR3 DNA sequence: TGTGCCAGCAGCCTATCGAACACCGGGGAGCTGTTTTTT. The rearrangement joins TRBV28 to TRBJ2-2; no clear D gene. Looked up from germline, CDR1 is MDHEN and CDR2 is SYDVKM. Trimming removed 6 bases from V and 0 bases from J, with 5 bases in between. The CDR3 extends over 13 amino acids.

The V and J genes are TRBV5-4 and TRBJ2-3, with D perhaps matching TRBD2 (6 bases). Germline V gene data show CDR1 as SGHNT and CDR2 as YYREEE (reference sequence). Deletions cut 2 bases from V and 5 bases from J, with 9 bases between. This CDR3 comprises 13 residues. CDR3 in amino acids: CASSFLSGDTQYF. CDR3 nucleotide sequence: TGTGCCAGCAGCTTTCTTAGCGGAGATACGCAGTATTTT.

The chain has TRBV7-7 and TRBJ1-4; unclear D gene. The CDR3 consists of 15 residues. V shed 6 bases and J shed 6 bases, with 17 bases lying between them. From germline, CDR1 is SSHAT and CDR2 FNYEAQ (reference sequence). CDR3 region: CASRLRVNSDEKLFF. Written as DNA, the CDR3 is TGTGCCAGCAGGTTGCGGGTTAACAGTGATGAAAAACTGTTTTTT.

Only one count was recorded for this clone. The genes are TRBV2 and TRBJ2-2; TRBD2 matches at 10 bases. The CDR3 is made up of 14 amino acids. Germline V CDR1 and CDR2: SNHLY, FYNNEI. The ends lost 9 bases at V and 7 bases at J; junction bases unmatched: 8. Written as DNA, the CDR3 is TGTGCCAGTGGAGCGGGGGGGCGGAACGGGGAGCTGTTTTTT. It yields the protein CASGAGGRNGELFF.

This clone is a singleton in its sample. The V and J genes are TRBV5-1 and TRBJ2-3, with 11 bases fitting TRBD2. The J segment lost 6 bases and the V segment lost 3 bases, leaving 3 bases of the junction unmatched. Germline loops: CDR1 SGHRS, CDR2 YFSETQ. This CDR3 has 14 amino acids. CDR3 sequence: CASSSSGGMDTQYF. CDR3 DNA sequence: TGCGCCAGCAGCTCTAGCGGGGGGATGGATACGCAGTATTTT.

This chain joins TRBV7-2 and TRBJ2-1, with D possibly matching TRBD1 (5 bases). This CDR3 comprises 15 residues. Deletions cut 1 base from V and 15 bases from J, with 22 bases between. Germline loops: CDR1 SGHTA, CDR2 FQGNSA. The CDR3 DNA reads as TGTGCCAGCAGCTTAGAGGCAGGGCCAAGGTGGTATGCGTTCTTC. Translating gives CASSLEAGPRWYAFF.

This sequence joins TRBV27 and TRBJ2-7; unclear D gene. The CDR3 is 14 residues long. Trimming left V 0 bases short and J 2 bases short, with 8 bases between. From germline, CDR1 is MNHEY and CDR2 SMNVEV (reference sequence). The DNA of the CDR3 is TGTGCCAGCAGTTTATCGAGAGGTCCCTACGAGCAGTACTTC. Its protein is CASSLSRGPYEQYF.

J is TRBJ1-5 and V is TRBV4-1; D possibly corresponds to TRBD1 (6 bases). The CDR3 has 15 amino acids. Per germline, CDR1 MGHRA and CDR2 YSYEKL. Deletions cut 0 bases from V and 7 bases from J, with 13 bases between. CDR3 bases: TGCGCCAGCAGCCAAGAGGCACAGGGACGCCAGCCCCAGCATTTT. It specifies CASSQEAQGRQPQHF.

The rearrangement uses TRBV6-1 and TRBJ2-5; the match to TRBD2 covers 10 bases. Losses at the gene ends were 2 bases for V and 5 bases for J; bases not matched to a gene: 5. Germline V gene data show CDR1 as MNHNS and CDR2 as SASEGT. This CDR3 spans 15 amino acids. CDR3 loop: CASSEQRGGLETQYF. The CDR3 DNA reads TGTGCCAGCAGTGAACAGCGGGGGGGCTTGGAGACCCAGTACTTC.

This rearrangement joins TRBV19 to TRBJ2-1; 13 bases are a match to TRBD2. The CDR3 loop spans 15 amino acids. Germline loops: CDR1 LNHDA, CDR2 SQIVND (reference sequence). V lost 7 bases to trimming and J lost 8 bases; unmatched junction nucleotides: 8. The CDR3 sequence is CASNPGLAGTDEQFF. The CDR3 nucleotides read TGTGCCAGTAACCCGGGACTAGCGGGGACCGATGAGCAGTTCTTC. Full variable domain (rest looked up from reference TRBV19 and TRBJ2-1): DGGITQSPKYLFRKEGQNVTLSCEQNLNHDAMYWYRQDPGQGLRLIYYSQIVNDFQKGDIAEGYSVSREKKESFPLTVTSAQKNPTAFYLCASNPGLAGTDEQFFGPGTRLTVL.

This chain connects TRBV2 to TRBJ2-7, with 9 bases that match TRBD2. Germline-derived CDR1 and CDR2 are SNHLY and FYNNEI. Trimming removed 8 bases from V and 0 bases from J; junction bases left unmatched: 5. The CDR3 is made up of 14 amino acids. CDR3 in amino acids: CASRLAGSSYEQYF. CDR3 DNA sequence: TGTGCCAGCCGGCTAGCGGGAAGCTCCTACGAGCAGTACTTC.

This clone was counted a single time. The rearrangement joins TRBV5-1 to TRBJ1-2; a possible D gene is TRBD1 (6 bases). Germline lookup yields CDR1 SGHRS and CDR2 YFSETQ. V shed 4 bases and J shed 2 bases, with 18 bases lying between them. This CDR3 has 16 amino acids. The DNA of the CDR3 is TGCGCCAGCAGCGAGTCGGCCATACAGGGAAACTATGGCTACACCTTC. Translating gives CASSESAIQGNYGYTF.

This clone was detected once. The rearrangement links TRBV28 to TRBJ2-7; 9 positions agree with TRBD1. V lost 2 bases, J lost 3 bases, and 8 bases stayed unmatched. The length of the CDR3 is 16 residues. Germline-derived CDR1 and CDR2 are MDHEN and SYDVKM. CDR3 amino acids: CASSLGPPGQGYEQYV. The DNA of the CDR3 is TGTGCCAGCAGTTTAGGGCCCCCGGGACAGGGCTACGAGCAGTACGTC.

This chain uses TRBV27 with TRBJ1-1, with D perhaps TRBD1 (6 bases). Germline V gene data show CDR1 as MNHEY and CDR2 as SMNVEV (reference sequence). The CDR3 extends over 16 amino acids. V was pared by 2 bases and J by 4 bases, with 17 bases between. In DNA, the CDR3 is TGTGCCAGCAGTTTAGGGTCGGGGGGGCGGTTCACTGAAGCTTTCTTT. Amino acids: CASSLGSGGRFTEAFF.

In this sample, this clone turned up once. V usage is TRBV7-2 and J usage is TRBJ2-5; 9 nucleotides match TRBD2. The CDR3 has 18 amino acids. The germline CDR1 and CDR2 sequences are SGHTA and FQGNSA. Trimming at V came to 3 bases and at J to 5 bases, leaving 16 bases not matched to a gene. Here the CDR3 DNA reads TGTGCCAGCAGCTTTTCAGGACTAGCGAGTTACAAGTGGGAGACCCAGTACTTC. This codes for CASSFSGLASYKWETQYF.

The chain carries TRBV11-2 and TRBJ2-7; D perhaps matches TRBD2 (6 bases). The CDR3 is made up of 15 amino acids. Between the trimmed V and J ends, which lost 0 bases and 6 bases, there was a span of 15 bases. CDR1 is SGHAT, CDR2 FQNNGV, per germline. CDR3 amino acids: CASSLDTGVQPEQYF. CDR3 DNA: TGTGCCAGCAGCTTAGATACGGGAGTTCAGCCCGAGCAGTACTTC.